The 32 T cell receptor beta chains given below trace back to one sample, sequenced in a study of blood T cell repertoires in COVID-19. Libraries were prepared by immunoSEQ multiplex PCR; TCRdb keeps only in-frame clonotypes and omits some of them. This table holds fewer than 250,000 clones, 84% found once. Material for sequencing was PBMCs or T cells enriched from blood (not recorded which). The receptors come from a woman aged 40-49 years who had recovered from COVID-19.

The V and J genes are TRBV6-6 and TRBJ2-3, with 8 bases that match TRBD2. The V gene's germline CDR1 is MNHNY and CDR2 SVGAGI (reference sequence). Unmatched junction bases numbered 8, after V lost 0 bases and J lost 6 bases. The CDR3 spans 16 residues. In DNA form, the CDR3 reads TGTGCCAGCAGTTACTCGACGGGAGGGCCAGGGGATACGCAGTATTTT. Residues: CASSYSTGGPGDTQYF.

J is TRBJ2-7 and V is TRBV29-1, with 7 positions matching TRBD1. Trimming removed 7 bases from V and 3 bases from J; junction bases left unmatched: 9. Germline CDR1 is SQVTM and CDR2 is ANQGSEA. The CDR3 has 13 amino acids. The CDR3 protein is CSARGTELYEQYF. The DNA for the CDR3 is TGCAGCGCCAGAGGGACAGAACTCTACGAGCAGTACTTC.

The chain links TRBV5-6 to TRBJ1-1; possible D gene TRBD1, 5 bases. There are 15 residues in the CDR3. Germline loops: CDR1 SGHDT, CDR2 YYEEEE. Trimming shortened V by 2 bases and J by 1 base, and 12 bases separated the two germline ends. CDR3 coding DNA: TGTGCCAGCAGCTTCTCCTCCAGGGCGAACACTGAAGCTTTCTTT. Translated, it gives CASSFSSRANTEAFF.

The V gene is TRBV19, the J gene TRBJ1-1; 7 bases match TRBD1. The germline V gene has CDR1 LNHDA and CDR2 SQIVND (reference sequence). V shed 4 bases, J shed 4 bases, and the junction held 3 bases outside the gene matches. The CDR3 has 13 residues. CDR3 in DNA: TGTGCCAGTAGTAACAGGGGTAGCACTGAAGCTTTCTTT. The encoded protein is CASSNRGSTEAFF.

The chain carries TRBV27 and TRBJ2-1; TRBD2 agrees at 11 bases. From germline, CDR1 is MNHEY and CDR2 SMNVEV (reference sequence). V was clipped by 2 bases and J by 7 bases; unmatched bases: 4. The CDR3 runs to 15 residues. The CDR3 here is CASSLKASGGNEQFF. In DNA form, the CDR3 reads TGTGCCAGCAGTTTAAAGGCTAGCGGGGGGAATGAGCAGTTCTTC.

The chain links TRBV6-5 to TRBJ2-7; TRBD2 agrees at 10 bases. CDR1 and CDR2 from the germline V gene are MNHEY and SVGAGI. J was trimmed by 3 bases and V by 8 bases; bases with no gene match: 10. This CDR3 is 15 amino acids long. As DNA, the CDR3 is TGTGCCAGCTCCCCCGGGGCTAGCGGGAGCTACGAGCAGTACTTC. It is translated as CASSPGASGSYEQYF.

This clone was found once. The genes are TRBV19 and TRBJ2-2, with 7 bases that match TRBD2. The CDR3 has 15 amino acids. Losses at the gene ends were 5 bases for V and 0 bases for J; bases not matched to a gene: 3. The V gene's germline CDR1 is LNHDA and CDR2 SQIVND (reference sequence). The CDR3 DNA reads as TGTGCCAGTAGTCCAGCGGGAACGAACACCGGGGAGCTGTTTTTT. Translation: CASSPAGTNTGELFF.

The chain recombines TRBV30 with TRBJ1-2; D ambiguous. Trimming took off 3 bases at V and 4 bases at J, with 15 bases between the two ends. This CDR3 has 14 residues. Germline loops: CDR1 GTSNPN, CDR2 SVGIG (reference sequence). The CDR3 DNA is TGTGCCTGGAGCAAGCCCCCGGGAAGCTATGGCTACACCTTC. Its translation is CAWSKPPGSYGYTF.

The chain links TRBV3-1 (or the pseudogene TRBV3-2) to TRBJ2-7, with TRBD1 matching over 9 bases. V dropped 4 bases and J dropped 2; count of bases not matched to a gene: 3. The CDR3 has 14 amino acids. CDR1 and CDR2 (germline): LGHDT, YNNKEL (reference sequence). Here the CDR3 reads CASSRQGGPYEQYF. DNA for the CDR3: TGTGCCAGCAGCCGACAGGGGGGCCCCTACGAGCAGTACTTC.

CDR3 in DNA: TGTGCCAGTAGTCGGGGTTCCAATCAGCCCCAGCATTTT. It translates to CASSRGSNQPQHF. This rearrangement joins TRBV19 to TRBJ1-5; no firm D call. The CDR3 sequence is 13 residues long. Germline V lookup: CDR1 LNHDA, CDR2 SQIVND (reference sequence). Between the trimmed V and J ends, which lost 5 bases and 3 bases, there was a span of 8 bases.

The rearrangement joins TRBV18 to TRBJ2-1; 8 positions agree with TRBD1. Trimming removed 2 bases from V and 4 bases from J; junction bases left unmatched: 4. The CDR3 spans 15 residues. CDR1 KGHSH and CDR2 LQKENI come from the germline V gene. The CDR3 is CASSPGTGQYNEQFF. The CDR3 DNA reads as TGTGCCAGCTCACCAGGGACAGGCCAATACAATGAGCAGTTCTTC.

This clone was observed at least ten times. Other DNA variants within this sample encode the same CDR3. The chain couples TRBV7-3 to TRBJ2-1, with 12 bases lining up with TRBD2. V lost 4 bases, J lost 6 bases, and 7 bases stayed unmatched. The germline CDR1 and CDR2 sequences are SGHTA and FQGTGA. The CDR3 consists of 16 residues. Here the CDR3 reads CASSSTSGRVGNEQFF. As DNA, the CDR3 is TGTGCCAGCAGCTCGACTAGCGGGAGAGTGGGCAATGAGCAGTTCTTC. Filled out from reference TRBV7-3 and TRBJ2-1, the complete variable domain reads GAGVSQTPSNKVTEKGKYVELRCDPISGHTALYWYRQSLGQGPEFLIYFQGTGAADDSGLPNDRFFAVRPEGSVSTLKIQRTERGDSAVYLCASSSTSGRVGNEQFFGPGTRLTVL.

This chain connects TRBV5-1 to TRBJ2-7; TRBD2 matches 14 bases. Germline CDR1 is SGHRS and CDR2 is YFSETQ. V trimming: 4 bases; J trimming: 1 base; junction bases outside the gene matches: 7. This CDR3 region has 17 residues. Here the CDR3 reads CASSPGTSGRTSYEQYF. DNA of the CDR3: TGCGCCAGCAGCCCGGGGACTAGCGGGAGAACTTCCTACGAGCAGTACTTC.

A single count supports this clone. The chain is built from TRBV3-1 (or the pseudogene TRBV3-2) and TRBJ2-4; 7 bases are shared with TRBD1. Trimming removed 0 bases from V and 2 bases from J; junction bases left unmatched: 7. The CDR3 sequence is 17 residues long. Germline CDR1 LGHDT, CDR2 YNNKEL (reference sequence). The CDR3 is CASSQEDRVGPKNIQYF. CDR3 coding DNA: TGTGCCAGCAGCCAAGAAGACAGGGTAGGGCCCAAAAACATTCAGTACTTC.

J is TRBJ1-2 and V is TRBV14; possibly TRBD1 for D (6 bases). Germline CDR1 is SGHDN and CDR2 is FVKESK. Trimming stripped 4 bases from V and 7 bases from J, with 13 bases between. The CDR3 totals 13 residues. This chain's CDR3 is CASSRGYRVGYTF. CDR3 bases: TGTGCCAGCAGCCGGGGATACAGGGTTGGCTACACCTTC. Together with reference TRBV14 and TRBJ1-2, the CDR3 gives the full variable domain: EAGVTQFPSHSVIEKGQTVTLRCDPISGHDNLYWYRRVMGKEIKFLLHFVKESKQDESGMPNNRFLAERTGGTYSTLKVQPAELEDSGVYFCASSRGYRVGYTFGSGTRLTVV.

The rearrangement links TRBV6-1 to TRBJ1-5; no clear D. CDR3 length equals 15 residues. Germline CDR1 and CDR2: MNHNS and SASEGT. Deletions cut 1 base from V and 4 bases from J, with 11 bases between. CDR3 in amino acids: CASSEGQVRNQPQHF. CDR3 DNA: TGTGCCAGCAGTGAAGGGCAGGTCCGGAATCAGCCCCAGCATTTT.

This chain links TRBV5-4 with TRBJ2-1, with D hard to call. In germline, CDR1 is SGHNT, CDR2 YYREEE (reference sequence). Trimming removed 2 bases from V and 5 bases from J, with 8 bases in between. CDR3 length equals 13 residues. For the CDR3, the DNA is TGTGCCAGCAGCTTCCTCAGTAACAATGAGCAGTTCTTC. This encodes CASSFLSNNEQFF.

CDR3 nucleotides: TGTGCCAGCAGCGGACACTCTGAAGCTTTCTTT. This codes for CASSGHSEAFF. The V gene is TRBV21-1, the J gene TRBJ1-1; the DNA was not compared with TRBD1, the D call given in the table. TRBV21-1 is a documented pseudogene. CDR3 size: 11 residues.

J is TRBJ2-2 and V is TRBV6-2 or TRBV6-3; D is undetermined. The CDR3 contains 13 residues. V gave up 2 bases and J gave up 6 bases, with 7 bases separating them. Germline V gene lookup returns CDR1 MNHEY and CDR2 SVGEGT. The CDR3 protein is CASSYVQAGELFF. CDR3 coding DNA: TGTGCCAGCAGTTACGTCCAGGCCGGGGAGCTGTTTTTT.

The chain couples TRBV27 to TRBJ2-2, with 11 nucleotides matching TRBD2. The V and J ends lost 6 bases and 6 bases, in that order; junction bases with no gene match: 18. This CDR3 region has 19 residues. Germline values: CDR1 MNHEY, CDR2 SMNVEV (reference sequence). CDR3 in DNA: TGTGCCAGCAGCGCCCACCTCCGTTTAGCGGGAGGGCCCGCCGGGGAGCTGTTTTTT. This translates into CASSAHLRLAGGPAGELFF.

V and J are TRBV15 and TRBJ1-2, with 11 positions matching TRBD1. Germline V CDR1 and CDR2: LNHNV, YYDKDF (reference sequence). Trimming at V came to 5 bases and at J to 4 bases, leaving 6 bases not matched to a gene. The CDR3 is 15 residues long. The DNA of the CDR3 is TGTGCCACCAGCCCTCTAGGACAGGGGGCCTATGGCTACACCTTC. Its translation: CATSPLGQGAYGYTF.

V gene TRBV5-1 combines with J gene TRBJ2-1; D unresolved. The CDR3 has 11 residues. Per the germline V gene, CDR1 is SGHRS and CDR2 is YFSETQ. Trimming stripped 4 bases from V and 5 bases from J, with 4 bases between. The CDR3 protein is CASSPNNEQFF. CDR3 nucleotide sequence: TGCGCCAGCAGCCCCAACAATGAGCAGTTCTTC.

The rearrangement joins TRBV7-3 to TRBJ2-1; TRBD2 aligns across 11 bases. V was clipped by 0 bases and J by 5 bases; unmatched bases: 3. Per the germline V gene, CDR1 is SGHTA and CDR2 is FQGTGA. The CDR3 spans 16 residues. The CDR3 nucleotides are TGTGCCAGCAGCTTAACTAGCGGGAGGGCCCACAATGAGCAGTTCTTC. Protein sequence: CASSLTSGRAHNEQFF.

This chain connects TRBV4-1 to TRBJ2-7, with TRBD2 as a possible D gene (5 bases). V was pared by 0 bases and J by 3 bases, with 15 bases between. Germline CDR1 is MGHRA and CDR2 is YSYEKL. This CDR3 comprises 16 residues. CDR3 loop: CASSQEVSGRVYEQYV. The DNA for the CDR3 is TGCGCCAGCAGCCAAGAAGTAAGCGGTAGAGTCTACGAGCAGTACGTC.

V and J are TRBV12-5 and TRBJ2-1, with TRBD2 identical over 11 bases. In germline, CDR1 is LGHNT, CDR2 FRNRAP. The CDR3 has 15 amino acids. Trimming removed 6 bases from V and 5 bases from J; junction bases left unmatched: 6. The CDR3 DNA is TGTGCTAGTGGCCAGGGACTAGCGGAGCACAATGAGCAGTTCTTC. It yields the protein CASGQGLAEHNEQFF.

The chain joins TRBV30 to TRBJ1-2, with D uncertain. The germline V gene encodes CDR1 GTSNPN and CDR2 SVGIG (reference sequence). The CDR3 sequence is 13 residues long. With 0 bases removed from V and 8 bases from J, the gap between germline ends came to 13 bases. CDR3 coding DNA: TGTGCCTGGAGTGTATACGGGTACGGCGGCTACACCTTC. Its protein is CAWSVYGYGGYTF.

The V gene is TRBV5-1, the J gene TRBJ2-7, with 7 bases fitting TRBD2. V lost 0 bases to trimming and J lost 7 bases; unmatched junction nucleotides: 4. CDR1 SGHRS and CDR2 YFSETQ come from the germline V gene. The CDR3 is made up of 13 amino acids. CDR3 residues: CASSLEVGREQYF. CDR3 DNA sequence: TGCGCCAGCAGCTTGGAGGTCGGGAGGGAGCAGTACTTC.

This chain uses TRBV27 with TRBJ2-2; TRBD1 aligns across 10 bases. Per the germline V gene, CDR1 is MNHEY and CDR2 is SMNVEV (reference sequence). The CDR3 runs 15 residues. With V trimmed by 5 bases and J by 5 bases, 5 bases remained unmatched. The CDR3 nucleotides are TGTGCCAGCAGTCTACGACAGGGGGCGACCGGGGAGCTGTTTTTT. Its protein is CASSLRQGATGELFF.

The rearrangement uses TRBV28 and TRBJ2-2; D is ambiguous. Germline CDR1 reads MDHEN; CDR2 reads SYDVKM. V was cut by 6 bases and J by 6 bases, with 8 bases left in between. The CDR3 spans 12 residues. CDR3 amino acids: CASSQLSGELFF. The CDR3 nucleotides are TGTGCCAGCAGCCAGTTGTCCGGGGAGCTGTTTTTT. Using reference TRBV28 and TRBJ2-2 for the parts outside the CDR3, the full variable domain is DVKVTQSSRYLVKRTGEKVFLECVQDMDHENMFWYRQDPGLGLRLIYFSYDVKMKEKGDIPEGYSVSREKKERFSLILESASTNQTSMYLCASSQLSGELFFGEGSRLTVL.

This clone has only one observation. The chain combines TRBV12-2 with TRBJ1-1; TRBD1, the D gene given by the table, was not confirmed from the DNA. TRBV12-2 is termed a pseudogene. The CDR3 sequence is 15 residues long. CDR3 bases: TGTGCAAGTCGCTCAGTAACAGGGCTAAACACTGAAGCTTTCTTT. Amino acid sequence: CASRSVTGLNTEAFF.

This chain uses TRBV14 with TRBJ2-1; D might be TRBD1 (5 bases). The V end was cut by 3 bases, the J end by 5 bases, with 11 bases between. Per germline, CDR1 SGHDN and CDR2 FVKESK. The CDR3 is 14 amino acids. CDR3 loop: CASSQSRVHNEQFF. In DNA form, the CDR3 reads TGTGCCAGCAGCCAGAGCAGGGTACACAATGAGCAGTTCTTC.

This chain links TRBV5-3 with TRBJ2-5, with D tentatively TRBD1 (5 bases). TRBV5-3 is noted as an ORF with a role that remains uncertain. Trimming stripped 2 bases from V and 5 bases from J, with 10 bases between. CDR3 length: 13 residues. Written as DNA, the CDR3 is TGTGCCAGAAGCTTAGGGGTCTTGGAGACCCAGTACTTC. It specifies CARSLGVLETQYF.